This T cell receptor beta chain was found in a study of CD8 T cells in ankylosing spondylitis. Construction of TCR beta libraries was performed using quantitative 5'-RACE with molecular barcodes. TCRdb re-called the 5' RACE reads through MiXCR, storing one row per CDR3 protein. Of roughly 180,000 distinct CDR3 sequences listed, 10% to 15% are singletons. The study's findings and limits: One TCR beta motif, made up of roughly 8 highly homologous variants, appeared characteristic of ankylosing spondylitis blood. Researchers reportedly found disease-linked clones significantly enriched in matched ankylosing spondylitis synovial fluid. Researchers report that disease-linked clones proved CD8+ and relatively rare in peripheral blood.

Concerning this clonotype itself: Its antigen is unknown.

The sequence was obtained from a male donor with ankylosing spondylitis or in good health (not recorded which). Sequenced input: blood, either unsorted or a sorted T cell fraction (not recorded which).

Here the CDR3 DNA reads TGCGCCAGCAGCCAAGGGATATCCGGGGATAACTATGGCTACACCTTC. Residues: CASSQGISGDNYGYTF. The rearrangement uses TRBV4-1 and TRBJ1-2; D remains unclear. Trimming took off 1 base at V and 1 base at J, with 13 bases between the two ends. Germline CDR1 is MGHRA and CDR2 is YSYEKL. The CDR3 loop spans 16 amino acids.